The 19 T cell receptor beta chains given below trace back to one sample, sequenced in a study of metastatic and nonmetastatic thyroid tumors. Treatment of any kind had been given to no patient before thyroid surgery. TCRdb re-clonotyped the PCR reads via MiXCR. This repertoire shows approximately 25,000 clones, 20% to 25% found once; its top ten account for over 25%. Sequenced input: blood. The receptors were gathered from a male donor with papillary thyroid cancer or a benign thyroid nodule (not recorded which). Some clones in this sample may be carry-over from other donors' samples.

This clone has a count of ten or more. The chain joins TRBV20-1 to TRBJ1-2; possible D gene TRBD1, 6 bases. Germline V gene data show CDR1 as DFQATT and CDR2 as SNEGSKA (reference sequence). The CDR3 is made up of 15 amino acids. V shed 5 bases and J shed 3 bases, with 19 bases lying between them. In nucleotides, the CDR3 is TGCAGTGCTGGTGAGGACAGTAGATTGGACTATGGCTACACCTTC. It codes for CSAGEDSRLDYGYTF.

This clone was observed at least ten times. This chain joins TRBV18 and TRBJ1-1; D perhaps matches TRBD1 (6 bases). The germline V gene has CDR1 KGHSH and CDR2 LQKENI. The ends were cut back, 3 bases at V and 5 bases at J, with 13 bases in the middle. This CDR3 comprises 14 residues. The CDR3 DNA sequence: TGTGCCAGCTCACCTCAGGGGCGGGGGACTGAAGCTTTCTTT. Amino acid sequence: CASSPQGRGTEAFF.

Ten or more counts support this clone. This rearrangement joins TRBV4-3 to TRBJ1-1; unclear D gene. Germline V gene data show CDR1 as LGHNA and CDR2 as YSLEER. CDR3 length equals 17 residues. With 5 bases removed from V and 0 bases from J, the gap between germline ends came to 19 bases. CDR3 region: CASSNLPFRIMNTEAFF. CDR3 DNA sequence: TGCGCCAGCAGCAATCTCCCGTTCAGGATCATGAACACTGAAGCTTTCTTT.

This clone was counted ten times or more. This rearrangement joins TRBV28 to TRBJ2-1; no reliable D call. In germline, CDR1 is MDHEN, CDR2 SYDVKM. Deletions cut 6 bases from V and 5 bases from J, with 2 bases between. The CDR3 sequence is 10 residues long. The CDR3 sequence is CASRHNEQFF. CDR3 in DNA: TGTGCCAGCAGACACAATGAGCAGTTCTTC.

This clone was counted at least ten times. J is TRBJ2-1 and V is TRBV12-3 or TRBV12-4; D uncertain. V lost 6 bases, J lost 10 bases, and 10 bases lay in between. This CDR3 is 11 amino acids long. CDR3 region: CASSGIKEQFF. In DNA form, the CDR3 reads TGTGCCAGCAGCGGTATCAAGGAGCAGTTCTTC.

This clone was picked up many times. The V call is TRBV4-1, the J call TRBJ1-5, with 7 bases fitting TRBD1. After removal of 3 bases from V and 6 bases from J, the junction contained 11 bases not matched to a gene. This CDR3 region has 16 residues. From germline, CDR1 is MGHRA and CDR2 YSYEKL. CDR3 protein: CASSQAEGAGGQPQHF. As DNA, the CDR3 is TGCGCCAGCAGCCAGGCGGAGGGGGCGGGAGGTCAGCCCCAGCATTTT.

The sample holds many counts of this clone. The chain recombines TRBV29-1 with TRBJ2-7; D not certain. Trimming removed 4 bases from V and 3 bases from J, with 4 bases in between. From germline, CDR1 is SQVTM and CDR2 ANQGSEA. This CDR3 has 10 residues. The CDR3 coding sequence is TGCAGCGTTGGGAGCTACGAGCAGTACTTC. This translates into CSVGSYEQYF.

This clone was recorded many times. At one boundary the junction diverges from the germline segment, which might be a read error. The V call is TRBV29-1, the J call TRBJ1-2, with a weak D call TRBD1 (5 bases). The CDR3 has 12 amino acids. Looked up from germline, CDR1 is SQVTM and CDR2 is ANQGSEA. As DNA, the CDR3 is TGCAGCGTTGATGGGGGTCCCTATGGCTGCACCTTC. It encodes CSVDGGPYGCTF.

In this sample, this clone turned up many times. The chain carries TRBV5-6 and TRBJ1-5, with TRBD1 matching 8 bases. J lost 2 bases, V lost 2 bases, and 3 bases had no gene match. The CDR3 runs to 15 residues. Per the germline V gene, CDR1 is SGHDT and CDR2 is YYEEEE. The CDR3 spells CASSFQGARNQPQHF. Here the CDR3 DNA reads TGTGCCAGCAGCTTCCAGGGGGCCCGCAATCAGCCCCAGCATTTT.

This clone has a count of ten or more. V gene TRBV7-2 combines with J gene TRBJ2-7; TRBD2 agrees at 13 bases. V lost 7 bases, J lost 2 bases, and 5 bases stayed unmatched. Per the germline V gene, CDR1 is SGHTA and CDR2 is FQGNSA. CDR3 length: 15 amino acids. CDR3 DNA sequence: TGTGCCAGCACCGAACTAGCGGGAGGGGCCTACGAGCAGTACTTC. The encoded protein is CASTELAGGAYEQYF.

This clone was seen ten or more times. CDR3: CASSPPQGYLAFF. CDR3 bases: TGTGCCAGCAGTCCACCTCAGGGGTACCTAGCTTTCTTT. The J gene is TRBJ1-1, the V gene TRBV25-1, with a possible D match to TRBD1 (6 bases). Germline lookup yields CDR1 MGHDK and CDR2 SYGVNS. This CDR3 is 13 amino acids long. The germline V and J ends were trimmed by 5 bases and 10 bases, with 17 bases remaining between them.

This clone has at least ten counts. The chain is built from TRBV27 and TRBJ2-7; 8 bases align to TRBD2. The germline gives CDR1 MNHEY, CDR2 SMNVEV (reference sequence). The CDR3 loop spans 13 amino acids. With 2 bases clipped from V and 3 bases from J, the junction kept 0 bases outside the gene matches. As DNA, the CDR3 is TGTGCCAGCAGTTTAGCGGGAGGCTACGAGCAGTACTTC. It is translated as CASSLAGGYEQYF.

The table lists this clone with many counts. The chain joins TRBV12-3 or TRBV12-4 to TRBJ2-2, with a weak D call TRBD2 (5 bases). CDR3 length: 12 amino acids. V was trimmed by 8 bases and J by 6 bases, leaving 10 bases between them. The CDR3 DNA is TGTGCCAGCTCTAGGAGGCCCGGGGAGCTGTTTTTT. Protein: CASSRRPGELFF.

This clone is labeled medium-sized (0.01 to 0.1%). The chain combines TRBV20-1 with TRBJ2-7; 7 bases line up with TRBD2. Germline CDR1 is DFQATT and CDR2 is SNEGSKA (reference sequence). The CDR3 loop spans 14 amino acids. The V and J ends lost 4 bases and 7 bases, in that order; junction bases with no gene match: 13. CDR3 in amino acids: CSATRTGLGGEQYF. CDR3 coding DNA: TGCAGTGCTACCCGGACGGGGTTGGGGGGGGAGCAGTACTTC.

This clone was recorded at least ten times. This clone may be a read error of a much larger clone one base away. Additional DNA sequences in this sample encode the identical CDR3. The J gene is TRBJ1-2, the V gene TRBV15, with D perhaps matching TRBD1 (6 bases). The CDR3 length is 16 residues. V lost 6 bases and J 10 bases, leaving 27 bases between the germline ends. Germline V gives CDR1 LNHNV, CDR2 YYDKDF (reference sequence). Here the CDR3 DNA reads TGTGCCACCAGTAGCGGGGGGCCGGGGGTTCTTCTCAACTACACCTTC. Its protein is CATSSGGPGVLLNYTF.

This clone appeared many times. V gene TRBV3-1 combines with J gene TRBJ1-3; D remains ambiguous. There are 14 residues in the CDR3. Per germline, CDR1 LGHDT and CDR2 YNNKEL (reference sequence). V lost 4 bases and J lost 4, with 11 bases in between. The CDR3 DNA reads TGTGCCAGCAGCCCCCCTCCCCTGGGAAACACCATATATTTT. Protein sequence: CASSPPPLGNTIYF.

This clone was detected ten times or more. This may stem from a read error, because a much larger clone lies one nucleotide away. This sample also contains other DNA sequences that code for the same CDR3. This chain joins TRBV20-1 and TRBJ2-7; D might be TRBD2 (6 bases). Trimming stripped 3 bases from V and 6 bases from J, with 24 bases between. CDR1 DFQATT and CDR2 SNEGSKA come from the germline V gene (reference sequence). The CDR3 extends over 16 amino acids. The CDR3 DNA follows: TGCAGTGCTAGCGGGGCCCCGGGCGGGGAAAGGCGCGAGCAGTACTTC. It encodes CSASGAPGGERREQYF.

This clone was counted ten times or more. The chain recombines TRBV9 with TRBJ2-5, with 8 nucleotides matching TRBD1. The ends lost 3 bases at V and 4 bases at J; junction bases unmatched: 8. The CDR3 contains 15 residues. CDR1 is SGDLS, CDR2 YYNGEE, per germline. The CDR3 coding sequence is TGTGCCAGCAGCGGAGATGGGACAGGAGGAGAGACCCAGTACTTC. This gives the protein CASSGDGTGGETQYF.

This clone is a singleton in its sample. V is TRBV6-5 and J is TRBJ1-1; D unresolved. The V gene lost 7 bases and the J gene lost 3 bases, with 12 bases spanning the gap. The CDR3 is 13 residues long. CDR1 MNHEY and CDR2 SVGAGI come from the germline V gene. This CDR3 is CASIFGWDTEAFF. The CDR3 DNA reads TGTGCCAGCATTTTCGGTTGGGACACTGAAGCTTTCTTT.